This TCR beta chain was documented in a study of early T cells in non-severe SARS-CoV-2 infection (dated by TCRdb to 2020 to 2023). Regarding the study in general: TCR sequencing used bulk RNA from unsorted whole blood, so alpha and beta chains could not be paired.

The study was a case-control design nested within a healthcare worker cohort in London, UK, with weekly nasopharyngeal swab PCR tests and blood sampling. Healthcare workers were recruited between 23 and 31 March 2020, during the week of the UK lockdown, and were followed weekly for up to roughly 15 weeks. The library was obtained by 5' RACE. The instrument was a NextSeq 500. The TCR library protocol attached unique molecular identifiers to individual cDNA molecules to correct for sequencing error and PCR bias. TCR alpha and beta chains were both sequenced, and the abundances of alpha and beta sequences in each sample were closely correlated with each other. As for how the authors treated the data: Decombinator V4 was used to annotate TCR sequences for V gene, J gene and CDR3. TCRs were defined as expanded if a significant change between any two time points was detected under a Poisson model with p below 0.0001. TCR abundances were normalised to the total number of TCRs sequenced per sample and expressed as counts per million. MAIT TCRs were defined by TRAV1-2 paired with TRAJ12, TRAJ20 or TRAJ33, and iNKT TCRs by TRAV10 paired with TRAJ18. A search of VDJdb, accessed on 1 November 2021, was run for TCRs annotated to CMV, EBV and SARS-CoV-2, with TCRs annotated for multiple antigens excluded. Using fastp at Q25 and MiXCR, TCRdb reprocessed the public reads and kept productive beta chains. All rows with the same CDR3 protein become a single entry with the most common DNA and genes. The V and J calls were not made by the authors but by TCRdb's processing. The sample includes fewer than 55,000 distinct CDR3 sequences, with roughly 4% observed a single time. The biggest ten clones account for about 2.9% of the sample.

What the study reported, not specific to this receptor: VDJdb matching was skewed toward anti-spike CD8 responses, so virus-specific expansions were likely underestimated and private and CD4 specificities were missed.

Between the V and J ends, shortened by 6 bases and 1 base respectively, the junction contains 9 bases. From the cysteine up to the phenylalanine, the CDR3 has a length of 13 residues. Only the CDR3 region is kept as DNA, spanning 39 bases read in frame from base 1. The CDR1 and CDR2 encoded by the germline V gene are KGHSH and LQKENI. The sample holds many counts of this clonotype. Its antigen target is currently unknown. Base qualities are not provided; no much larger clone lies one nucleotide away. This receptor was identified in an adult who was a healthcare worker with PCR-confirmed SARS-CoV-2 infection or an uninfected control (not recorded which). The sequence is built from TRBV18 and TRBJ2-5; no D gene is confidently identified. The sample comprised whole blood. The CDR3: CASSLPVQETQYF. The bases are TGTGCCAGCTCGCTACCCGTCCAAGAGACCCAGTACTTC. The reference TRBV18 and TRBJ2-5 proteins fill in what lies around the CDR3, so the full variable domain reads NAGVMQNPRHLVRRRGQEARLRCSPMKGHSHVYWYRQLPEEGLKFMVYLQKENIIDESGMPKERFSAEFPKEGPSILRIQQVVRGDSAAYFCASSLPVQETQYFGPGTRLLVL.